This TCR beta chain was recovered during a study of cytomegalovirus exposure and HLA in healthy donors. Study-level findings and limits: Later on, a genetic analysis was performed. It linked a missense variant in DCLRE1C with V- and J-gene trimming of TCR beta. TCR association rates varied by HLA locus in a later analysis, with DRB1 highest and HLA-C lowest.

Participants comprised healthy donors of bone marrow. As for this clone: The antigen is not known.

The PCR was carried out with 60 Vbeta primers and 13 Jbeta primers. Profiled with immunoSEQ multiplex PCR; TCRdb holds only in-frame clones, not every one. This repertoire shows roughly 60,000 clones, approximately 70% found once; its top ten account for 15% to 20%. Trimming removed 4 bases at V and 4 bases at J, with 17 bases between. Germline V CDR1 and CDR2: SGHKS, YYEKEE (reference sequence). This CDR3 comprises 15 residues. The sequenced material came from PBMCs. J is TRBJ1-2 and V is TRBV5-5; perhaps TRBD1 as D (6 bases). The TCR sequence derives from a woman aged 55-75 years in good health and CMV-seropositive. The CDR3 DNA reads as TGTGCCAGCAGCCTTACCCCGGACAGTTCCTATGGCTACACCTTC. It specifies CASSLTPDSSYGYTF.